One sample yielded the 26 T cell receptor beta chains listed below, sequenced in a study of regulatory T cells in long-lasting Graves disease. Assembly of TCR beta libraries relied on iRepertoire HTBI primers together with Arm-PCR of CDR3 regions. One entry per CDR3 protein results from TCRdb running MiXCR on the multiplex PCR reads. The sample contains about 620,000 distinct CDR3 sequences, less than 20% of which appear only once. Stated time point: newly diagnosed GD, antithyroid drugs for less than 3 months. After RNA was extracted from PBMCs, the TCR library was made from it. A further study also used this sample, focusing on T cells in Graves' hyperthyroidism and ophthalmopathy.

The sample consisted of peripheral blood mononuclear cells (PBMCs), taken at new diagnosis, from a patient treated with antithyroid drugs. The source of these receptors is a woman under 40 with Graves disease.

CDR3 coding DNA: TGTGCCGCCGGGGGGAATCAGCCCCAGCATTTT. It yields the protein CAAGGNQPQHF. The chain is built from TRBV6-1 and TRBJ1-5, with a weak D call TRBD1 (5 bases). From germline, CDR1 is MNHNS and CDR2 SASEGT. The CDR3 sequence is 11 residues long. Trimming cost V 11 bases and J 4 bases, with 9 bases left between them.

The table lists this clonotype with a few counts. CDR3 sequence reads: CAWSGGTGRGETQYF. The CDR3 DNA follows: TGTGCCTGGAGTGGCGGGACAGGGAGGGGGGAGACCCAGTACTTC. This chain uses TRBV30 with TRBJ2-5; TRBD1 agrees at 9 bases. Losses at the gene ends were 1 base for V and 5 bases for J; bases not matched to a gene: 8. CDR3 length: 15 amino acids. CDR1 and CDR2 from the germline V gene are GTSNPN and SVGIG (reference sequence).

The chain recombines TRBV28 with TRBJ1-4; D is uncertain. Trimming removed 1 base at V and 5 bases at J, with 11 bases between. From germline, CDR1 is MDHEN and CDR2 SYDVKM. The CDR3 loop spans 15 amino acids. In DNA form, the CDR3 reads TGTGCCAGCAGTTTATTGGGCAGGTGGAATGAAAAACTGTTTTTT. As protein: CASSLLGRWNEKLFF.

The table lists this clonotype with many counts. This rearrangement joins TRBV6-5 to TRBJ1-1; weak D call: TRBD1 (5 bases). CDR3 size: 19 residues. Trimming removed 4 bases from V and 3 bases from J, with 27 bases in between. The V gene's germline CDR1 is MNHEY and CDR2 SVGAGI. CDR3 loop: CASSSGRSKTRMKYTEAFF. CDR3 coding DNA: TGTGCCAGCAGTTCAGGGAGGTCAAAGACGCGGATGAAATACACTGAAGCTTTCTTT.

The rearrangement joins TRBV6-5 to TRBJ1-4; 11 positions match TRBD1. The germline gives CDR1 MNHEY, CDR2 SVGAGI. V trimming: 2 bases; J trimming: 5 bases; junction bases outside the gene matches: 10. There are 18 residues in the CDR3. The CDR3 region has the DNA TGTGCCAGCAGTTACGTAGGGACAGGGGGACCTATCAATGAAAAACTGTTTTTT. It codes for CASSYVGTGGPINEKLFF.

The V and J genes are TRBV24-1 and TRBJ2-3, with no clear D. Germline CDR1 KGHDR, CDR2 SFDVKD. Deletions cut 5 bases from V and 0 bases from J, with 11 bases between. This CDR3 is 15 amino acids long. The CDR3, as DNA: TGTGCCACCAGTGCCTATGGTGAGAGCACAGATACGCAGTATTTT. It codes for CATSAYGESTDTQYF.

This clonotype was observed at least ten times. J is TRBJ1-1 and V is TRBV12-3 or TRBV12-4, with 7 bases that match TRBD1. The trim removed 1 base at V and 6 bases at J, leaving 2 bases unmatched. CDR3 length equals 13 residues. Here the CDR3 DNA reads TGTGCCAGCAGTTTAGGCCAGGGGGCTGAAGCTTTCTTT. This codes for CASSLGQGAEAFF.

This clonotype was detected a few times. This chain connects TRBV7-2 to TRBJ2-7, with 8 positions matching TRBD1. The ends lost 5 bases at V and 5 bases at J; junction bases unmatched: 11. The CDR3 loop spans 15 amino acids. CDR1 is SGHTA, CDR2 FQGNSA, per germline. CDR3 sequence reads: CASSQVAGGRDEQYF. CDR3 DNA sequence: TGTGCCAGCAGCCAAGTCGCAGGGGGCAGGGACGAGCAGTACTTC.

Only a few counts were recorded for this clonotype. V usage is TRBV5-1 and J usage is TRBJ2-3; D remains unclear. V was shortened by 6 bases and J by 0 bases, with 14 bases between the two germline ends. The CDR3 is 15 amino acids. Germline-derived CDR1 and CDR2 are SGHRS and YFSETQ. The CDR3 sequence is CASTFVRSSTDTQYF. CDR3 DNA sequence: TGCGCCAGCACCTTCGTCCGTTCTAGCACAGATACGCAGTATTTT.

This clonotype was detected many times. The chain carries TRBV2 and TRBJ1-1, with 7 bases that match TRBD1. The junction had 7 bases not matched to a gene; V was cut back by 5 bases and J by 1 base. This CDR3 contains 15 residues. The germline CDR1 and CDR2 sequences are SNHLY and FYNNEI. CDR3 sequence: CASSIVGTENTEAFF. CDR3 DNA sequence: TGTGCCAGCAGTATCGTTGGGACAGAGAACACTGAAGCTTTCTTT.

In this sample, this clonotype turned up many times. J is TRBJ1-1 and V is TRBV6-1; D is unclear. V was cut by 6 bases and J by 8 bases, with 7 bases left in between. There are 10 residues in the CDR3. CDR1 and CDR2 from the germline V gene are MNHNS and SASEGT. The CDR3 reads CASSSVEAFF. In nucleotides, the CDR3 is TGTGCCAGCAGCTCCGTCGAAGCTTTCTTT.

In this sample, this clonotype turned up a few times. The chain joins TRBV5-1 to TRBJ2-7, with D unclear. The CDR3 spans 15 residues. Trimming removed 5 bases at V and 0 bases at J, with 15 bases between. Germline-derived CDR1 and CDR2 are SGHRS and YFSETQ. The CDR3 region has the DNA TGCGCCAGCAGATTTACATCTTTGGGCTCCTACGAGCAGTACTTC. Residues: CASRFTSLGSYEQYF.

This sequence joins TRBV20-1 and TRBJ2-7, with D unresolved. V shed 0 bases and J shed 6 bases, with 15 bases lying between them. There are 14 residues in the CDR3. Germline V CDR1 and CDR2: DFQATT, SNEGSKA (reference sequence). The CDR3 region is CSARDFDKYGEQYF. CDR3 nucleotide sequence: TGCAGTGCTAGAGATTTCGACAAGTACGGCGAGCAGTACTTC.

This clonotype showed up just a few times. The V gene is TRBV29-1, the J gene TRBJ2-1, with 7 bases identical to TRBD2. The DNA end lines up better with TRBJ2-5; the J call may be wrong. The germline V gene has CDR1 SQVTM and CDR2 ANQGSEA. The CDR3 totals 14 residues. The CDR3, as DNA: TGCAGCGTTGCCATGGGCGGGAGAGGAGAGACCCAGTACTTC. It is translated as CSVAMGGRGETQYF.

This clonotype was detected a few times. The chain employs TRBV20-1 and TRBJ2-2; D is possibly TRBD2 (5 bases). The CDR3 has 15 residues. The V gene lost 1 base and the J gene lost 4 bases, with 13 bases spanning the gap. Looked up from germline, CDR1 is DFQATT and CDR2 is SNEGSKA (reference sequence). CDR3 bases: TGCAGTGCTAGAGTACAGCCGGGGTCCACCGGGGAGCTGTTTTTT. Amino acid sequence: CSARVQPGSTGELFF.

In its sample, this clonotype was seen many times. V is TRBV5-5 and J is TRBJ2-3; no clear D gene. Trimming took off 0 bases at V and 2 bases at J, with 7 bases between the two ends. Germline V gene lookup returns CDR1 SGHKS and CDR2 YYEKEE (reference sequence). The CDR3 is 14 residues long. DNA of the CDR3: TGTGCCAGCAGCTTGGTGAGCTACACAGATACGCAGTATTTT. It encodes CASSLVSYTDTQYF.

This clonotype was seen ten or more times. V usage is TRBV7-9 and J usage is TRBJ2-1; D might be TRBD2 (5 bases). This CDR3 comprises 17 residues. V was clipped by 4 bases and J by 7 bases, with 23 bases between them. Germline assignment: CDR1 SEHNR and CDR2 FQNEAQ (reference sequence). This CDR3 is CASSSLVARARYNEQFF. The CDR3 DNA reads TGTGCCAGCAGCTCCTTGGTCGCGAGGGCAAGGTATAATGAGCAGTTCTTC.

V gene TRBV5-1 combines with J gene TRBJ1-2, with D perhaps TRBD1 (5 bases). There are 14 residues in the CDR3. The germline V gene has CDR1 SGHRS and CDR2 YFSETQ. Between the trimmed V and J ends, which lost 2 bases and 2 bases, there was a span of 10 bases. The CDR3 region is CASSFWRGNYGYTF. The DNA for the CDR3 is TGCGCCAGCAGCTTCTGGCGGGGGAACTATGGCTACACCTTC.

The chain combines TRBV11-2 with TRBJ2-1, with D possibly TRBD1 on 5 matching bases. The CDR3 totals 14 residues. CDR1 is SGHAT, CDR2 FQNNGV, per germline. The germline V and J ends were trimmed by 0 bases and 11 bases, with 14 bases remaining between them. CDR3 residues: CASSLDLGRVKQFF. In DNA, the CDR3 is TGTGCCAGCAGCTTAGACCTGGGCAGGGTAAAGCAGTTCTTC. The complete variable domain, with remaining parts taken from reference TRBV11-2 and TRBJ2-1, reads EAGVAQSPRYKIIEKRQSVAFWCNPISGHATLYWYQQILGQGPKLLIQFQNNGVVDDSQLPKDRFSAERLKGVDSTLKIQPAKLEDSAVYLCASSLDLGRVKQFFGPGTRLTVL.

This clonotype occurred many times. The rearrangement links TRBV28 to TRBJ2-1, with a weak D call TRBD2 (7 bases). CDR1 and CDR2 from the germline V gene are MDHEN and SYDVKM. V lost 2 bases, J lost 10 bases, and 24 bases lay in between. This CDR3 has 17 residues. The CDR3 DNA is TGTGCCAGCAGTTTACCCCCGGGGGCGGGGGCGAAAGAAGAGCAGTTCTTC. This encodes CASSLPPGAGAKEEQFF. Looking up the rest from reference TRBV28 and TRBJ2-1 gives the full variable domain: DVKVTQSSRYLVKRTGEKVFLECVQDMDHENMFWYRQDPGLGLRLIYFSYDVKMKEKGDIPEGYSVSREKKERFSLILESASTNQTSMYLCASSLPPGAGAKEEQFFGPGTRLTVL.

This clonotype was observed a handful of times. The V gene is TRBV19, the J gene TRBJ1-2; TRBD1 matches at 8 bases. Germline V gives CDR1 LNHDA, CDR2 SQIVND (reference sequence). Trimming cost V 5 bases and J 8 bases; bases outside gene matches: 13. This CDR3 is built from 15 residues. This CDR3 is CASSPPRQGRAGYTF. The CDR3 DNA sequence: TGTGCCAGTAGTCCTCCTCGACAGGGGAGAGCAGGCTACACCTTC.

This chain connects TRBV6-2 or TRBV6-3 to TRBJ1-6; TRBD1 might be the D (5 bases). V was clipped by 6 bases and J by 6 bases, with 18 bases between them. CDR1 is MNHEY, CDR2 SVGEGT, per germline. The CDR3 is 16 amino acids. Here the CDR3 DNA reads TGTGCCAGCAGCGTGACGGGGCTGGATCGTAATTCACCCCTCCACTTT. This translates into CASSVTGLDRNSPLHF.

There are many counts of this clonotype. The junction differs from germline at one of its ends, possibly a read error. The V and J genes are TRBV12-3 or TRBV12-4 and TRBJ2-1; 8 bases agree with TRBD2. This CDR3 is 17 amino acids long. CDR3 in DNA: TGTGCCAGCAGCTTAGCGGGAAAGCAAAGCACCTACAATGAGCAGTTCTTC. Its protein is CASSLAGKQSTYNEQFF.

In regard to this clonotype: This likely traces to a read error, being one base from a far larger clone. The V call is TRBV7-8, the J call TRBJ2-3; the match to TRBD2 covers 11 bases. The CDR3 consists of 15 residues. Germline-derived CDR1 and CDR2 are SGHVS and FQNEAQ. The CDR3 here is CASNLAGGPTDTQYF. The CDR3 bases are TGTGCCAGCAACTTAGCGGGAGGGCCGACAGATACGCAGTATTTT.

Comment on this clonotype: Germline and junction disagree at one end, which may indicate a read error. The chain carries TRBV20-1 and TRBJ2-1, with 8 bases that match TRBD2. Germline V gene sequence: CDR1 DFQATT, CDR2 SNEGSKA (reference sequence). This CDR3 spans 14 amino acids. CDR3 DNA: TGCAGTGCTAGAGATTTCGGGACTAGTTTCATCCGCAACTTC. Its translation: CSARDFGTSFIRNF.

This chain links TRBV7-3 with TRBJ2-5; TRBD2 agrees at 7 bases. The ends lost 6 bases at V and 2 bases at J; junction bases unmatched: 9. There are 15 residues in the CDR3. Germline assignment: CDR1 SGHTA and CDR2 FQGTGA. The CDR3 protein is CASSPGTTIQETQYF. CDR3 sequence (DNA): TGTGCCAGCAGTCCTGGGACTACAATTCAAGAGACCCAGTACTTC. Complete variable domain (other parts from reference TRBV7-3 and TRBJ2-5): GAGVSQTPSNKVTEKGKYVELRCDPISGHTALYWYRQSLGQGPEFLIYFQGTGAADDSGLPNDRFFAVRPEGSVSTLKIQRTERGDSAVYLCASSPGTTIQETQYFGPGTRLLVL.